This is a list of T cell receptor beta chains from one sample in a study of early T cells in non-severe SARS-CoV-2 infection. A single record per CDR3 protein comes from TCRdb applying MiXCR to the 5' RACE reads. The sample consists of over 55,000 distinct CDR3 sequences, 8.5% to 10% of them appearing once. The sequencing sample was made of whole blood. The receptors shown here come from an adult who was a healthcare worker with PCR-confirmed SARS-CoV-2 infection or an uninfected control (not recorded which). Both conserved end residues are part of each CDR3. Each record gives: J gene, D gene, clone size, V gene, CDR3 DNA, CDR3 protein. The D gene is left open where the match is weak. Where a row states a size, it is once, few, many or the class of an expanded clone; other rows omit it.

J: TRBJ1-2; D: -; size: few; V: TRBV30; DNA: TGTGCCTGGAGTGTACCCCTTAACTATGGCTACACCTTC; CDR3: CAWSVPLNYGYTF
J: TRBJ1-2; D: -; size: -; V: TRBV16; DNA: TGTGCCAGCAGCCAACCTGACAGGCTCCTCTATGGCTACACCTTC; CDR3: CASSQPDRLLYGYTF
J: TRBJ2-7; D: TRBD1; size: few; V: TRBV30; DNA: TGTGCCTGGACCGGGACAGGGGTCTCCTACGAGCAGTACTTC; CDR3: CAWTGTGVSYEQYF
J: TRBJ2-3; D: -; size: few; V: TRBV7-3; DNA: TGTGCCAGCAGCTTAATTGGGTCAAGCACAGATACGCAGTATTTT; CDR3: CASSLIGSSTDTQYF
J: TRBJ2-5; D: -; size: -; V: TRBV5-1; DNA: TGCGCCAGCAGCTTTTGGGGGGATCAAGAGACCCAGTACTTC; CDR3: CASSFWGDQETQYF
J: TRBJ1-5; D: -; size: many; V: TRBV2; DNA: TGTGCCAGCAGTGTGGGCAGAGTCAATCAGCCCCAGCATTTT; CDR3: CASSVGRVNQPQHF
J: TRBJ2-3; D: TRBD2; size: -; V: TRBV12-3/TRBV12-4; DNA: TGTGCCAGCAGTTTAACCGGGACTAGCAGATATACGCAGTATTTT; CDR3: CASSLTGTSRYTQYF
J: TRBJ2-3; D: -; size: many; V: TRBV5-1; DNA: TGCGCCAGCAGCTTGGGGTTGGAGGTAGATACGCAGTATTTT; CDR3: CASSLGLEVDTQYF
J: TRBJ2-5; D: TRBD2; size: few; V: TRBV5-1; DNA: TGCGCCAGCAGCGAAGGCCGGACTAGCGGGAAAGAGACCCAGTACTTC; CDR3: CASSEGRTSGKETQYF
J: TRBJ2-5; D: -; size: -; V: TRBV29-1; DNA: TGCAGCGTTGATGTCTTAGAGACCCAGTACTTC; CDR3: CSVDVLETQYF
J: TRBJ1-2; D: -; size: few; V: TRBV28; DNA: TGTGCCAGCAGTTTGGTGGGTCCTAACTATGGCTACACCTTC; CDR3: CASSLVGPNYGYTF
J: TRBJ2-3; D: TRBD1; size: many; V: TRBV29-1; DNA: TGCAGCGTTGGGCCCCCGGGACAGGGTTCACATACGCAGTATTTT; CDR3: CSVGPPGQGSHTQYF
J: TRBJ2-1; D: -; size: many; V: TRBV27; DNA: TGTGCCAGCAGTTCCACAGACGCTCGGGTCAATGAGCAGTTCTTC; CDR3: CASSSTDARVNEQFF
J: TRBJ2-7; D: TRBD1; size: -; V: TRBV6-2/TRBV6-3; DNA: TGTGCCAGCAGTCGGGACAGGGCCTACGAGCAGTACTTC; CDR3: CASSRDRAYEQYF
J: TRBJ2-3; D: TRBD2; size: many; V: TRBV7-3; DNA: TGTGCCAGCACTATAGCGGGATGGACAGATACGCAGTATTTT; CDR3: CASTIAGWTDTQYF
J: TRBJ2-1; D: TRBD2; size: -; V: TRBV6-5; DNA: TGTGCCAGCATTCAAAGCGGGAGGGAGTACAATGAGCAGTTCTTC; CDR3: CASIQSGREYNEQFF